These 16 T cell receptor beta chains share one sample of origin, sequenced in a study of T-cell reconstitution after alpha-beta-depleted transplantation in children. Molecular barcoding with unique molecular identifiers was used for the TCRbeta library. Each CDR3 protein is one row after TCRdb ran MiXCR on the PCR reads. In the table there are about 170,000 distinct CDR3 sequences, around 10% of which are singletons. Specimen: PBMCs, collected before TCRalphabeta/CD19-depleted stem cell transplant. These receptors came from a boy aged 2 to 10 with acute myeloid leukemia, due to receive a stem cell transplant.

This clonotype was seen at least ten times. The gene calls are TRBV12-3 or TRBV12-4 and TRBJ2-3; D is unclear. The CDR3 is 14 amino acids. Trimming removed 3 bases at V and 5 bases at J, with 12 bases between. The DNA for the CDR3 is TGTGCCAGCAGTTTGGGCAGGACCCGAGATACGCAGTATTTT. Translating gives CASSLGRTRDTQYF.

This clonotype was recorded at least ten times. The chain carries TRBV7-8 and TRBJ2-1; D is uncertain. CDR1 is SGHVS and CDR2 is FQNEAQ in the germline V gene. There are 13 residues in the CDR3. The V end was cut by 0 bases, the J end by 8 bases, with 8 bases between. DNA of the CDR3: TGTGCCAGCAGCTTAGCGACGGTCCATGAGCAGTTCTTC. It translates to CASSLATVHEQFF.

This clonotype was seen only once. The genes are TRBV5-1 and TRBJ2-1, with D possibly being TRBD2 (5 bases). Germline loops: CDR1 SGHRS, CDR2 YFSETQ. This CDR3 has 13 residues. Trimming removed 5 bases at V and 9 bases at J, with 15 bases between. This chain's CDR3 is CASSLNPGIEQFF. The CDR3 region has the DNA TGCGCCAGCAGTTTAAACCCCGGGATTGAGCAGTTCTTC.

This clonotype was seen many times. This sequence joins TRBV29-1 and TRBJ2-5, with D maybe TRBD1 (5 bases). Germline V gene lookup returns CDR1 SQVTM and CDR2 ANQGSEA. V shed 5 bases and J shed 3 bases, with 10 bases lying between them. This CDR3 spans 12 amino acids. Here the CDR3 reads CSVFLGEETQYF. The DNA of the CDR3 is TGCAGCGTTTTTTTAGGGGAAGAGACCCAGTACTTC.

This clonotype came up many times. The rearrangement links TRBV5-1 to TRBJ2-5, with TRBD1 as a possible D gene (5 bases). Germline V lookup: CDR1 SGHRS, CDR2 YFSETQ. The CDR3 contains 16 residues. Trimming took 0 bases from V and 1 from J, leaving 13 bases between them. The CDR3 here is CASSLGPGNFQETQYF. In nucleotides, the CDR3 is TGCGCCAGCAGCTTGGGGCCAGGGAACTTCCAAGAGACCCAGTACTTC. Full variable domain (remainder filled in from reference TRBV5-1 and TRBJ2-5): KAGVTQTPRYLIKTRGQQVTLSCSPISGHRSVSWYQQTPGQGLQFLFEYFSETQRNKGNFPGRFSGRQFSNSRSEMNVSTLELGDSALYLCASSLGPGNFQETQYFGPGTRLLVL.

This clonotype was recorded at least ten times. The chain recombines TRBV20-1 with TRBJ2-3; the match to TRBD2 covers 8 bases. Germline CDR1 DFQATT, CDR2 SNEGSKA (reference sequence). The CDR3 is made up of 18 amino acids. V was pared by 0 bases and J by 3 bases, with 14 bases of the junction left unmatched. The DNA for the CDR3 is TGCAGTGCTAGAGATAGTACATATGCGGGAGGAGGGACAGATACGCAGTATTTT. Its protein product is CSARDSTYAGGGTDTQYF.

This clonotype was recorded at least ten times. The chain uses TRBV5-5 and TRBJ2-7; TRBD1 matches at 8 bases. J gave up 0 bases and V 2 bases, and 4 bases lay outside the gene matches. The CDR3 is made up of 15 amino acids. Germline V gene data show CDR1 as SGHKS and CDR2 as YYEKEE (reference sequence). The CDR3 region has the DNA TGTGCCAGCAGCTTTGGACAGGGAAACTCCTACGAGCAGTACGTC. Amino acids: CASSFGQGNSYEQYV.

This clonotype appeared many times. This rearrangement joins TRBV5-6 to TRBJ2-2, with TRBD1 matching over 7 bases. Germline V gene lookup returns CDR1 SGHDT and CDR2 YYEEEE. The CDR3 length is 16 residues. Trimming took 4 bases from V and 2 from J; bases not matched to a gene: 8. This CDR3 is CASSPTGQTNTGELFF. Here the CDR3 DNA reads TGTGCCAGCAGCCCGACGGGACAGACCAACACCGGGGAGCTGTTTTTT.

The sample holds many counts of this clonotype. The chain is built from TRBV18 and TRBJ2-7; 9 bases are shared with TRBD1. V lost 3 bases, J lost 4 bases, and 4 bases stayed unmatched. Germline CDR1 KGHSH, CDR2 LQKENI. The CDR3 sequence is 14 residues long. CDR3 loop: CASSPGTGIYEQYF. CDR3 bases: TGTGCCAGCTCACCTGGGACAGGGATTTACGAGCAGTACTTC.

This clonotype was picked up many times. The J gene is TRBJ1-6, the V gene TRBV5-1, with no clear D. Trimming left V 4 bases short and J 1 base short, with 9 bases between. Germline V gene lookup returns CDR1 SGHRS and CDR2 YFSETQ. This CDR3 comprises 15 residues. The CDR3 protein is CASSEGMSYNSPLHF. In DNA form, the CDR3 reads TGCGCCAGCAGCGAAGGGATGTCCTATAATTCACCCCTCCACTTT.

This clonotype was observed at least ten times. This chain connects TRBV4-1 to TRBJ1-4; no reliable D call. The CDR3 is 13 residues long. CDR1 MGHRA and CDR2 YSYEKL come from the germline V gene. Trimming cost V 3 bases and J 3 bases, with 5 bases left between them. Here the CDR3 reads CASSQGSNEKLFF. CDR3 DNA sequence: TGCGCCAGCAGCCAGGGATCTAATGAAAAACTGTTTTTT.

As concerns this clonotype: This clone may be a read error of a much larger clone one base away. The chain couples TRBV18 to TRBJ1-1; TRBD1 is a possible D gene (5 bases). Looked up from germline, CDR1 is KGHSH and CDR2 is LQKENI. Between the trimmed V and J ends, which lost 3 bases and 6 bases, there was a span of 8 bases. This CDR3 has 12 residues. DNA of the CDR3: TGTGCCAGCTCACCTCAGGGTTCTGAAGCTTTCTTT. Its translation is CASSPQGSEAFF.

Ten or more counts support this clonotype. This sequence joins TRBV4-1 and TRBJ2-2; 12 bases are shared with TRBD1. The V gene's germline CDR1 is MGHRA and CDR2 YSYEKL. There are 21 residues in the CDR3. J gave up 0 bases and V 3 bases, and 14 bases lay outside the gene matches. CDR3: CASSHHRGQGASSSNTGELFF. The CDR3 region has the DNA TGCGCCAGCAGCCACCACCGGGGACAGGGGGCGAGTAGTTCGAACACCGGGGAGCTGTTTTTT.

Turning to this clonotype: Being one base from a much bigger clone, this may be a read error. The V gene is TRBV3-1, the J gene TRBJ2-7, with 11 bases lining up with TRBD2. The CDR3 is made up of 19 amino acids. J lost 4 bases, V lost 10 bases, and 24 bases had no gene match. The germline gives CDR1 LGHDT, CDR2 YNNKEL (reference sequence). CDR3 amino acids: CATSQDYLASGRSPYEQYF. As DNA, the CDR3 is TGTGCCACCTCCCAAGATTATTTGGCTAGCGGGAGGAGTCCGTACGAGCAGTACTTC.

This clonotype occurred many times. The rearrangement links TRBV20-1 to TRBJ2-5; 9 positions agree with TRBD2. The CDR3 sequence is 17 residues long. The ends lost 5 bases at V and 3 bases at J; junction bases unmatched: 16. In germline, CDR1 is DFQATT, CDR2 SNEGSKA (reference sequence). The DNA of the CDR3 is TGCAGTGCTCCTCCCTTTGGTGTAGCGGGAGCGAAAGAGACCCAGTACTTC. The encoded protein is CSAPPFGVAGAKETQYF.

This clonotype came up many times. DNA for the CDR3: TGTGCCACCAGCAGAGGGTTTCAGGGAAGCTCCTACGAGCAGTACTTC. It is translated as CATSRGFQGSSYEQYF. The rearrangement links TRBV15 to TRBJ2-7; possibly TRBD1 for D (5 bases). This CDR3 has 16 residues. V gave up 1 base and J gave up 0 bases, with 13 bases separating them. CDR1 LNHNV and CDR2 YYDKDF come from the germline V gene (reference sequence).